This T cell receptor (beta chain) was recovered during a study of breast tumors, draining lymph nodes, adjacent tissues. Many counts were recorded for this clonotype. Germline CDR1 reads SGHVS; CDR2 reads FQNEAQ. The CDR3 sequence is 15 residues long. V lost 2 bases and J 1 base, leaving 9 bases between the germline ends. The lymph nodes were axillary draining lymph nodes from breast cancer patients. One entry per CDR3 protein results from TCRdb running MiXCR on the multiplex PCR reads. This sample has about 80,000 distinct CDR3 sequences, with roughly a fifth found just once. The J gene is TRBJ1-5, the V gene TRBV7-8; D remains ambiguous. Sequenced sample: axillary lymph node tissue. The source is a female donor with breast cancer. Some clones in this sample may be carry-over from other donors' samples. The CDR3 nucleotides are TGTGCCAGCAGCTTATCTCAGGCGAGCAATCAGCCCCAGCATTTT. Its translation is CASSLSQASNQPQHF.